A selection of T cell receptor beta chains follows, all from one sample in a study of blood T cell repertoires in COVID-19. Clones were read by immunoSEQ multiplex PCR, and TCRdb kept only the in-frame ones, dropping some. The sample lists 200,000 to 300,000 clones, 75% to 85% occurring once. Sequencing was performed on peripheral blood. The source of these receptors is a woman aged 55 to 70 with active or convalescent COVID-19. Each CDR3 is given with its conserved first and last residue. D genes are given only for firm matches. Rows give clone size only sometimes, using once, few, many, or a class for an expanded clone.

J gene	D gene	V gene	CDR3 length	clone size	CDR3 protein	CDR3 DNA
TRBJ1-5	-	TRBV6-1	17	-	CASSGEQGSYSNQPQHF	TGTGCCAGCAGTGGGGAACAGGGTTCCTATAGCAATCAGCCCCAGCATTTT
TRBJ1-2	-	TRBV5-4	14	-	CASSSAGPNYGYTF	TGTGCCAGCAGCTCCGCAGGGCCCAACTATGGCTACACCTTC
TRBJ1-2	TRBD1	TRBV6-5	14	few	CASSSQEGAYGYTF	TGTGCCAGCAGTTCTCAAGAGGGGGCGTATGGCTACACCTTC
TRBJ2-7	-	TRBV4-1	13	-	CASSKEQGFEQYF	TGCGCCAGCAGCAAGGAGCAGGGGTTCGAGCAGTACTTC
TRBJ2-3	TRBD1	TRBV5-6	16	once	CASSHLRDRDVVTQYF	TGTGCCAGCAGCCACCTCCGGGACAGGGACGTGGTTACGCAGTATTTT
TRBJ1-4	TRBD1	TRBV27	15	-	CASSLTTGSNEKLFF	TGTGCCAGCAGTCTCACGACAGGGTCTAATGAAAAACTGTTTTTT
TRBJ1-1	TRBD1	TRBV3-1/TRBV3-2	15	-	CASSQPGQGATEAFF	TGTGCCAGCAGCCAACCGGGACAGGGAGCGACTGAAGCTTTCTTT
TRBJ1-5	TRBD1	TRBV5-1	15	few	CASSLEGQFNQPQHF	TGCGCCAGCAGCTTGGAGGGACAGTTCAATCAGCCCCAGCATTTT
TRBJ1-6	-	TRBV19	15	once	CASSIPGAYNSPLHF	TGTGCCAGTAGTATCCCAGGGGCCTATAATTCACCCCTCCACTTT
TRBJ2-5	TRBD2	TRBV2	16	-	CASRQTSGGAEETQYF	TGTGCCAGCAGACAAACTAGCGGGGGGGCGGAGGAGACCCAGTACTTC
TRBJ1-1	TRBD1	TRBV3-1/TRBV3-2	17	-	CASSQNQGGGMNTEAFF	TGTGCCAGCAGCCAAAACCAGGGGGGTGGGATGAACACTGAAGCTTTCTTT
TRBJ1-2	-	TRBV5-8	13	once	CASSLYHGDGYTF	TGTGCCAGCAGCTTGTATCATGGAGATGGCTACACCTTC
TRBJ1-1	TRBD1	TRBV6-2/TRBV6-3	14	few	CASSKGTGGIEAFF	TGTGCCAGCAGTAAGGGAACAGGGGGCATTGAAGCTTTCTTT
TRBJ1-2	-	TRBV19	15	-	CASSIGLAGLYGYTF	TGTGCCAGTAGCATTGGACTAGCTGGGCTATATGGCTACACCTTC
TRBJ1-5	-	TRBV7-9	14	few	CASSLGQDNQPQHF	TGTGCCAGCAGCTTAGGCCAGGACAATCAGCCCCAGCATTTT
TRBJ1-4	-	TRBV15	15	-	CATSTPTGGSEKLFF	TGTGCCACCAGCACCCCTACGGGGGGGAGTGAAAAACTGTTTTTT
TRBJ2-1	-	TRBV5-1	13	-	CASSLGLNNEQFF	TGCGCCAGCAGCCTGGGACTTAACAATGAGCAGTTCTTC
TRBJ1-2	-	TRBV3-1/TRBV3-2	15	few	CASSPDGGLYYGYTF	TGTGCCAGCAGCCCTGACGGAGGCCTTTACTATGGCTACACCTTC
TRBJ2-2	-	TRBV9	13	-	CASKPGNTGELFF	TGTGCCAGCAAGCCTGGGAACACCGGGGAGCTGTTTTTT
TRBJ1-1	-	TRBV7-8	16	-	CASSLRWARQNTEAFF	TGTGCCAGCAGCTTACGATGGGCTCGACAGAACACTGAAGCTTTCTTT
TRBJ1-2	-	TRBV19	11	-	CASGGGYGYTF	TGTGCCAGCGGGGGGGGCTATGGCTACACCTTC
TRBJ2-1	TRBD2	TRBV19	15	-	CASSILAGGLNEQFF	TGTGCCAGTAGTATTTTGGCGGGGGGCCTCAATGAGCAGTTCTTC
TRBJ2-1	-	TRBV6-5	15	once	CASRGQGFAYNEQFF	TGTGCCAGCAGGGGCCAGGGATTCGCCTACAATGAGCAGTTCTTC
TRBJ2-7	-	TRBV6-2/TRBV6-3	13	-	CASSYSQGTFKYF	TGTGCCAGCAGTTACTCCCAAGGGACATTCAAGTACTTC
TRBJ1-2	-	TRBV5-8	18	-	CASSSYRLVGRGGYGYTF	TGTGCCAGCAGCTCATATCGCCTAGTGGGCAGAGGGGGCTATGGCTACACCTTC
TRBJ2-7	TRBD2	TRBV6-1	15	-	CASSEVPGRVYEQYF	TGTGCCAGCAGTGAAGTACCAGGGAGGGTATACGAGCAGTACTTC
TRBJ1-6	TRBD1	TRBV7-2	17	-	CASSSATGGSYNSPLHF	TGTGCCAGCAGCTCCGCGACAGGGGGCTCCTATAATTCACCCCTCCACTTT
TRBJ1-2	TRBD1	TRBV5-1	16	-	CASSMGQGGQYYGYTF	TGCGCCAGCAGCATGGGACAGGGGGGCCAATACTATGGCTACACCTTC
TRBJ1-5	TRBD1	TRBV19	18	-	CASGPGDRRPYSNQPQHF	TGTGCCAGTGGTCCGGGGGACAGGAGACCTTATAGCAATCAGCCCCAGCATTTT
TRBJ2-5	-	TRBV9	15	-	CASSGRGLGSQTQYF	TGTGCCAGCAGCGGCCGGGGTCTTGGGAGTCAGACCCAGTACTTC
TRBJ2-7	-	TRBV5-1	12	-	CASSAGAYEQYF	TGCGCCAGCAGCGCAGGGGCCTACGAGCAGTACTTC
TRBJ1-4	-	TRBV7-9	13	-	CASSFSGEGKLFF	TGTGCCAGCAGCTTTTCAGGCGAGGGAAAACTGTTTTTT
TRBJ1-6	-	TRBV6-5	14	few	CASSSQGFNSPLHF	TGTGCCAGCAGTTCACAGGGCTTTAATTCACCCCTCCACTTT
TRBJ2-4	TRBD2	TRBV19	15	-	CASSPRGLAGGHEYF	TGTGCCAGTAGTCCTAGAGGACTAGCGGGGGGGCATGAGTACTTC
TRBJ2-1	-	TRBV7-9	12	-	CASSLARDEQFF	TGTGCCAGCAGCTTAGCGCGGGATGAGCAGTTCTTC
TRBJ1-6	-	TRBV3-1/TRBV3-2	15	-	CASSQRRGNNSPLHF	TGTGCCAGCAGCCAAAGGCGGGGCAATAATTCACCCCTCCACTTT
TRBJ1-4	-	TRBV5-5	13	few	CASSSLENEKLFF	TGTGCCAGCAGCTCTTTGGAGAATGAAAAACTGTTTTTT
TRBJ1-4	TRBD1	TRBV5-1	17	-	CASRRTGGRNTREKLFF	TGCGCCAGCAGGCGGACAGGGGGCAGGAATACGCGAGAAAAACTGTTTTTT
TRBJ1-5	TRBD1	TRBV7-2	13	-	CASSPRQGKTQHF	TGTGCCAGCAGCCCCAGACAGGGTAAAACCCAGCATTTT
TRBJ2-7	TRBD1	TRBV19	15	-	CASSIRAGGRDEQYF	TGTGCCAGTAGTATACGGGCAGGGGGCCGGGACGAGCAGTACTTC
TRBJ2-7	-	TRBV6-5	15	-	CASSYDRPGPYEQYF	TGTGCCAGCAGTTACGATCGACCAGGCCCCTACGAGCAGTACTTC
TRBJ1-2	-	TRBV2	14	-	CASSGPGLGYGYTF	TGTGCCAGCAGTGGACCAGGGTTGGGGTATGGCTACACCTTC
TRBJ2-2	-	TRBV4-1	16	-	CASSQVEGGPTGELFF	TGCGCCAGCAGCCAAGTTGAGGGGGGGCCCACCGGGGAGCTGTTTTTT
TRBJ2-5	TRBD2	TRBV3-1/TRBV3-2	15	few	CASSQGLRGGVTQYF	TGTGCCAGCAGCCAAGGGCTGCGGGGGGGCGTGACCCAGTACTTC
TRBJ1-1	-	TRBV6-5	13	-	CASRWTQNTEAFF	TGTGCCAGCAGATGGACACAGAACACTGAAGCTTTCTTT
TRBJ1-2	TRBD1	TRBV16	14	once	CASSSRTGNYGYTF	TGTGCCAGCAGCTCCCGGACAGGCAACTATGGCTACACCTTC